The clone carrying this TCR beta chain was picked up a small number of times. What it recognizes is unknown. The data originate from a study of identical twins. One entry per CDR3 protein, called by TCRdb with MiXCR from the 5' RACE reads. There are about 470,000 distinct CDR3 sequences in the sample; 24% occur only once, and about 3% lies in the top ten. Germline trimming cut 3 bases from V and 3 bases from J; bases unmatched to any gene: 12. The CDR3 loop spans 17 amino acids. Germline V gives CDR1 LGHDT, CDR2 YNNKEL (reference sequence). Notes on the study in general: In drawing conclusions, the study used cross-sectional statistical analysis and did not follow the same donors. Beta out-of-frame sequences showed weaker excess twin sharing.

The same data also contributed to another study, on T cells expressing NK-cell markers.

The TCR sequence derives from a young woman in good health. Sequenced sample: CD4+ T cells sorted from blood. The chain combines TRBV3-1 with TRBJ1-1, with TRBD1 identical over 8 bases. This chain's CDR3 is CASSQRTGSGKYTEAFF. The DNA of the CDR3 is TGTGCCAGCAGCCAGAGGACAGGGTCGGGGAAGTACACTGAAGCTTTCTTT.